This TCR beta chain was documented in a study of identical twins. Study-wide results and caveats: While abundant cord blood beta clonotypes carried fewer insertions, memory repertoires showed no such pattern. Modeled out-of-frame TCR alpha sharing in monozygotic twins fell below observed levels.

Addition of a universal primer site occurred through template switching, and cDNA carried unique molecular identifiers. A single record per CDR3 protein comes from TCRdb applying MiXCR to the 5' RACE reads. The sample records under 300,000 distinct CDR3 sequences, roughly 13% being singletons. CDR1 is SNHLY and CDR2 is FYNNEI in the germline V gene. V was trimmed by 0 bases and J by 6 bases, leaving 11 bases between them. The CDR3 is 15 amino acids. As for this clonotype: Antigen: not known.

This sample was also put to use in a study of yellow fever vaccine responses in identical twins. That report adds: Twin vaccine T cell responses reportedly seemed partly convergent, partly personalized.

The V and J genes are TRBV2 and TRBJ1-4; possible D gene TRBD1, 5 bases. The receptor was derived from a woman aged 18-29 years in good health. The sample taken for sequencing was memory (CD45RO+) T cells sorted from blood. DNA of the CDR3: TGTGCCAGCAGTGAAGCGCATGGGGCGGATGAAAAACTGTTTTTT. Its protein is CASSEAHGADEKLFF.